This T cell receptor beta chain stems from a study of vaccination effects on CD4 cells after COVID-19. Expansion of antigen-specific CD4+ T cells with viral peptide pools was carried out by the ViraFEST assay before sequencing. With about ten days of culture completed, CD4+ T cells were isolated. Two-dose BNT162b2 or mRNA-1273 vaccination was given to participants. Vaccinated participants had no history of SARS-CoV-2 infection and tested negative for nucleocapsid antibodies. Clones were sequenced by immunoSEQ multiplex PCR, and TCRdb holds only the in-frame ones, with some missing. The profile covers around 81,000 clones, with around 77% appearing a single time and roughly 1.2% taken by the ten largest. In the case of this clone: Its antigen remains unidentified.

Germline values: CDR1 MDHEN, CDR2 SYDVKM. With 6 bases removed from V and 3 bases from J, the gap between germline ends came to 17 bases. CDR3 length: 15 amino acids. This receptor was obtained from a human donor who received a COVID-19 vaccine. The material sequenced was CD4+ T cells from PBMCs cultured with HCoV-OC43 spike peptides, taken after COVID-19 vaccination. As to subset: HCoV-OC43 spike overlapping peptide pool stimulation. The V and J genes are TRBV28 and TRBJ1-2; D is possibly TRBD1 (5 bases). The CDR3 region has the DNA TGTGCCAGCAGGCGTGGACGGGGGGGGTACTATGGCTACACCTTC. As protein: CASRRGRGGYYGYTF.